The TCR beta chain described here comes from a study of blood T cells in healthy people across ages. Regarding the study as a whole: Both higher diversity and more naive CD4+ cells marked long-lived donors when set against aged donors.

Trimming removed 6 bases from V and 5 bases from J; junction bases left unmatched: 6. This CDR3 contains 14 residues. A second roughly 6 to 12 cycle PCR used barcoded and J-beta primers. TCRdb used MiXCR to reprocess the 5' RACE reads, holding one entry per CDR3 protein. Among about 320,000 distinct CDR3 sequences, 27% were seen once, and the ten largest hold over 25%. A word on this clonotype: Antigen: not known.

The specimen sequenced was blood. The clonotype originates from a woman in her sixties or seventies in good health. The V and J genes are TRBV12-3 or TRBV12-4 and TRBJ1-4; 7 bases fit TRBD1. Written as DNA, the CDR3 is TGTGCCAGCAGCTCGACAGGGATCAATGAAAAACTGTTTTTT. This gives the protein CASSSTGINEKLFF.